The 30 T cell receptor beta chains given below trace back to one sample, sequenced in a study of CD8 T cells in ankylosing spondylitis. Their antigens remain unidentified. TCRdb itself ran the 5' RACE reads through MiXCR, one entry per CDR3 protein. The table shows about 750,000 distinct CDR3 sequences, with around a fifth occurring only once. The study's findings and limits: Blood of patients with ankylosing spondylitis appeared to be characterized by a TCR beta motif of roughly eight highly homologous variants.

Sequencing was done on a sample of blood, either unsorted or a sorted T cell fraction (not recorded which). The receptors originated from a male donor with ankylosing spondylitis.

A few counts support this clonotype. The rearrangement uses TRBV6-1 and TRBJ2-5, with 13 bases fitting TRBD2. The germline gives CDR1 MNHNS, CDR2 SASEGT. V shed 6 bases and J 7 bases; nucleotides not matched to a gene: 17. The CDR3 is 18 amino acids. CDR3 region: CASRSPTPGLAGLGTQYF. The DNA for the CDR3 is TGTGCCAGCAGGTCCCCGACGCCGGGACTAGCGGGGTTGGGGACCCAGTACTTC.

This clonotype was recorded many times. The chain is built from TRBV12-3 or TRBV12-4 and TRBJ2-2; perhaps TRBD1 as D (6 bases). This CDR3 has 15 amino acids. V gave up 8 bases and J gave up 6 bases, with 19 bases separating them. The CDR3 protein is CASLGDRWTAGELFF. CDR3 DNA: TGTGCCAGCTTAGGAGACAGGTGGACCGCCGGGGAGCTGTTTTTT.

The gene calls are TRBV15 and TRBJ1-1, with D unresolved. Germline V gives CDR1 LNHNV, CDR2 YYDKDF (reference sequence). The CDR3 is 13 residues long. Deletions cut 3 bases from V and 1 base from J, with 6 bases between. CDR3 residues: CATSRGSNTEAFF. CDR3 coding DNA: TGTGCCACCAGCAGGGGCTCGAACACTGAAGCTTTCTTT.

The table lists this clonotype with a few counts. This rearrangement joins TRBV20-1 to TRBJ1-1; TRBD1 is a possible D gene (5 bases). The CDR3 extends over 15 amino acids. Germline V gene sequence: CDR1 DFQATT, CDR2 SNEGSKA (reference sequence). V was shortened by 0 bases and J by 5 bases, with 16 bases between the two germline ends. Written as DNA, the CDR3 is TGCAGTGCTAGAGATGAGGGGACCCTGTTGACTGAAGCTTTCTTT. It specifies CSARDEGTLLTEAFF.

This chain joins TRBV3-1 and TRBJ1-5; D may be TRBD1 (5 bases). The germline gives CDR1 LGHDT, CDR2 YNNKEL (reference sequence). V was shortened by 5 bases and J by 9 bases, with 14 bases between the two germline ends. The CDR3 is 13 amino acids. This CDR3 reads CASSAGETLPQHF. CDR3 coding DNA: TGTGCCAGCAGCGCGGGGGAAACCCTGCCCCAGCATTTT.

This clonotype was counted ten times or more. The chain is built from TRBV5-1 and TRBJ2-7, with unresolved D. The germline gives CDR1 SGHRS, CDR2 YFSETQ. The CDR3 sequence is 14 residues long. Trimming cost V 0 bases and J 4 bases, with 11 bases left between them. CDR3 region: CASSLVGPSYEQYF. Here the CDR3 DNA reads TGCGCCAGCAGCTTGGTCGGCCCAAGTTACGAGCAGTACTTC.

This clonotype showed up just a few times. The V gene is TRBV5-1, the J gene TRBJ1-5; possible D gene TRBD1, 5 bases. V gave up 0 bases and J gave up 5 bases, with 12 bases separating them. The CDR3 is 15 residues long. In germline, CDR1 is SGHRS, CDR2 YFSETQ. The CDR3 sequence is CASSLDSGRDQPQHF. The CDR3 DNA follows: TGCGCCAGCAGCTTGGACTCAGGGCGTGATCAGCCCCAGCATTTT.

This clonotype was observed a few times. The chain has TRBV12-3 or TRBV12-4 and TRBJ1-5; weak D call: TRBD1 (6 bases). The CDR3 consists of 15 residues. The germline V and J ends were trimmed by 6 bases and 0 bases, with 12 bases remaining between them. The CDR3 DNA follows: TGTGCCAGCAGACAAGGGGGGGCTAGCAATCAGCCCCAGCATTTT. Translation: CASRQGGASNQPQHF.

The chain joins TRBV7-2 to TRBJ2-7, with D uncertain. Germline V lookup: CDR1 SGHTA, CDR2 FQGNSA. This CDR3 comprises 16 residues. V gave up 4 bases and J gave up 0 bases, with 16 bases separating them. The CDR3 spells CASSSKNTPGSYEQYF. CDR3 in DNA: TGTGCCAGCAGCTCCAAAAACACGCCCGGCTCCTACGAGCAGTACTTC.

This clonotype was recorded at least ten times. The genes are TRBV18 and TRBJ2-7; possibly TRBD2 for D (6 bases). In germline, CDR1 is KGHSH, CDR2 LQKENI. V was trimmed by 2 bases and J by 2 bases, leaving 13 bases between them. The CDR3 runs 15 residues. The CDR3 coding sequence is TGTGCCAGCTCACCAGCCCGGGACTTAACCTACGAGCAGTACTTC. It encodes CASSPARDLTYEQYF.

The chain joins TRBV30 to TRBJ1-1; no firm D call. V was clipped by 6 bases and J by 4 bases, with 6 bases between them. CDR1 and CDR2 (germline): GTSNPN, SVGIG (reference sequence). The CDR3 length is 10 residues. CDR3 sequence reads: CACEITEAFF. The CDR3 nucleotides read TGTGCCTGCGAAATCACTGAAGCTTTCTTT.

As DNA, the CDR3 is TGCGCCAGCAGTTTCGGGACCCTGGCCTACGAGCAGTACTTC. It yields the protein CASSFGTLAYEQYF. The V gene is TRBV5-1, the J gene TRBJ2-7, with D tentatively TRBD1 or TRBD2 (5 bases each). Germline lookup yields CDR1 SGHRS and CDR2 YFSETQ. The CDR3 extends over 14 amino acids. V was shortened by 5 bases and J by 2 bases, with 14 bases between the two germline ends. The complete variable domain, with remaining parts taken from reference TRBV5-1 and TRBJ2-7, reads KAGVTQTPRYLIKTRGQQVTLSCSPISGHRSVSWYQQTPGQGLQFLFEYFSETQRNKGNFPGRFSGRQFSNSRSEMNVSTLELGDSALYLCASSFGTLAYEQYFGPGTRLTVT.

The gene calls are TRBV7-2 and TRBJ1-1, with no clear D. The length of the CDR3 is 12 residues. CDR1 and CDR2 (germline): SGHTA, FQGNSA. Between the trimmed V and J ends, which lost 5 bases and 5 bases, there was a span of 9 bases. CDR3 sequence reads: CASSPTSTEAFF. CDR3 DNA: TGTGCCAGCAGCCCGACAAGTACTGAAGCTTTCTTT.

There are a few counts of this clonotype. The CDR3, as DNA: TGTGCCAGCAGCTCGCGGGAAAAACTGTTTTTT. Translating it yields CASSSREKLFF. The chain links TRBV7-9 to TRBJ1-4; D is unresolved. The CDR3 is 11 residues long. The germline V and J ends were trimmed by 4 bases and 8 bases, with 5 bases remaining between them. Germline V gives CDR1 SEHNR, CDR2 FQNEAQ (reference sequence).

This clonotype was observed a few times. The genes are TRBV11-3 and TRBJ1-2; D not resolved. This CDR3 is 15 amino acids long. The V gene's germline CDR1 is SGHNT and CDR2 YENEEA. V lost 5 bases and J 0 bases, leaving 13 bases between the germline ends. For the CDR3, the DNA is TGTGCCAGCAGCCCGAGGGTACGCCCTAACTATGGCTACACCTTC. Protein sequence: CASSPRVRPNYGYTF.

This chain connects TRBV7-6 to TRBJ2-1; D is possibly TRBD2 (7 bases). Germline V gene sequence: CDR1 SGHVS, CDR2 FNYEAQ. This CDR3 is 16 amino acids long. Trimming removed 0 bases from V and 8 bases from J, with 17 bases in between. The CDR3 reads CASSLAGSGKGDEQFF. The CDR3 DNA sequence: TGTGCCAGCAGCTTAGCTGGCAGCGGGAAGGGGGATGAGCAGTTCTTC.

The chain recombines TRBV12-5 with TRBJ2-7, with TRBD1 as a possible D gene (5 bases). The CDR3 contains 12 residues. V lost 5 bases to trimming and J lost 6 bases, with 11 bases between them. Germline CDR1 LGHNT, CDR2 FRNRAP. This CDR3 is CASGPTGFEQYF. CDR3 sequence (DNA): TGTGCTAGTGGTCCCACAGGTTTCGAGCAGTACTTC.

This clonotype was seen at least ten times. The rearrangement links TRBV20-1 to TRBJ1-2, with D possibly TRBD1 on 5 matching bases. The CDR3 consists of 14 residues. V was cut by 1 base and J by 3 bases, with 12 bases left in between. Germline V lookup: CDR1 DFQATT, CDR2 SNEGSKA (reference sequence). The CDR3 DNA sequence: TGCAGTGCTAGAGCGAGGGGAGGGGACTATGGCTACACCTTC. Translating gives CSARARGGDYGYTF.

This clonotype was counted between two and nine times. V gene TRBV29-1 combines with J gene TRBJ2-5; 11 nucleotides match TRBD1. The CDR3 is 15 residues long. Germline CDR1 and CDR2: SQVTM and ANQGSEA. V trimming: 3 bases; J trimming: 0 bases; junction bases outside the gene matches: 3. In DNA, the CDR3 is TGCAGCGTTGAGGGGACAGGGGGATACCAAGAGACCCAGTACTTC. This codes for CSVEGTGGYQETQYF. The full variable domain, its missing parts supplied by reference TRBV29-1 and TRBJ2-5, is SAVISQKPSRDICQRGTSLTIQCQVDSQVTMMFWYRQQPGQSLTLIATANQGSEATYESGFVIDKFPISRPNLTFSTLTVSNMSPEDSSIYLCSVEGTGGYQETQYFGPGTRLLVL.

This clonotype was counted ten times or more. The chain joins TRBV20-1 to TRBJ2-1; 7 bases match TRBD2. This CDR3 is built from 13 residues. CDR1 and CDR2 from the germline V gene are DFQATT and SNEGSKA (reference sequence). V shed 6 bases, J shed 8 bases, and the junction held 10 bases outside the gene matches. CDR3 coding DNA: TGCAGTGCAAAGCATGAGCGGGACTATGAGCAGTTCTTC. Amino acids: CSAKHERDYEQFF.

The V and J genes are TRBV28 and TRBJ1-4; D gene ambiguous. The CDR3 runs to 12 residues. The V end was cut by 2 bases, the J end by 6 bases, with 4 bases between. The V gene's germline CDR1 is MDHEN and CDR2 SYDVKM. The chain's CDR3 is CASSLPDEKLFF. As DNA, the CDR3 is TGTGCCAGCAGTTTACCAGATGAAAAACTGTTTTTT.

The chain is built from TRBV12-3 or TRBV12-4 and TRBJ2-3; 9 nucleotides align to TRBD1. The CDR3 spans 15 residues. The V gene end was trimmed by 6 bases and the J gene end by 4 bases; junction bases not matched to a gene: 8. This CDR3 reads CASSPGTGSADTQYF. As DNA, the CDR3 is TGTGCCAGCAGCCCCGGGACAGGGTCAGCAGATACGCAGTATTTT.

The rearrangement links TRBV4-1 to TRBJ2-7; D is uncertain. The CDR3 length is 13 residues. Trimming shortened V by 1 base and J by 4 bases, and 8 bases separated the two germline ends. Germline V CDR1 and CDR2: MGHRA, YSYEKL. Written as DNA, the CDR3 is TGCGCCAGCAGCCAAGGTTGGAAATACGAGCAGTACTTC. Translating it yields CASSQGWKYEQYF.

This clonotype was seen only a few times. The chain combines TRBV5-1 with TRBJ2-1, with TRBD2 matching 8 bases. J was trimmed by 7 bases and V by 3 bases; bases with no gene match: 6. There are 14 residues in the CDR3. CDR1 and CDR2 from the germline V gene are SGHRS and YFSETQ. The chain's CDR3 is CASSSGLGENEQFF. CDR3 bases: TGCGCCAGCAGCTCGGGACTAGGTGAGAATGAGCAGTTCTTC.

There are a few counts of this clonotype. V is TRBV5-7 and J is TRBJ1-6; 7 nucleotides align to TRBD1. TRBV5-7 is flagged as an ORF with uncertain function. The CDR3 covers 17 residues. V dropped 3 bases and J dropped 6; count of bases not matched to a gene: 12. The CDR3 DNA follows: TGTGCCAGCAGCTCGGGAGGACAGGCCGGACTTAATTCACCCCTCCACTTT. It yields the protein CASSSGGQAGLNSPLHF.

This clonotype was observed a handful of times. The chain combines TRBV10-2 with TRBJ2-7; D unresolved. This CDR3 comprises 15 residues. Germline assignment: CDR1 WSHSY and CDR2 SAAADI. The V end lost 7 bases, the J end lost 2 bases, and 18 bases lay between the germline ends. DNA for the CDR3: TGCGCCAGCACTCCGCAAGCCGGAACGACCTACGAGCAGTACTTC. Protein sequence: CASTPQAGTTYEQYF.

CDR3 loop: CASSQERTTGNSPLHF. The DNA for the CDR3 is TGTGCCAGCAGCCAAGAAAGGACCACCGGGAATTCACCCCTCCACTTT. The genes are TRBV3-1 and TRBJ1-6; no reliable D call. Trimming left V 0 bases short and J 7 bases short, with 13 bases between. CDR1 LGHDT and CDR2 YNNKEL come from the germline V gene (reference sequence). The CDR3 totals 16 residues.

The V and J genes are TRBV5-1 and TRBJ2-3; 9 bases map to TRBD2. This CDR3 is 16 amino acids long. Looked up from germline, CDR1 is SGHRS and CDR2 is YFSETQ. V shed 2 bases and J 2 bases; nucleotides not matched to a gene: 6. For the CDR3, the DNA is TGCGCCAGCAGCTTTATCAGCGGGGGGCTCACAGATACGCAGTATTTT. It encodes CASSFISGGLTDTQYF.

The V gene is TRBV12-3 or TRBV12-4, the J gene TRBJ1-2, with D possibly being TRBD1 (5 bases). Trimming pared 5 bases from V and 6 bases from J, leaving 16 bases between. The CDR3 is 14 residues long. CDR3 sequence (DNA): TGTGCCAGCAGTAGCCTTGGGGGATCGGATGGCTACACCTTC. Protein sequence: CASSSLGGSDGYTF.

This clonotype was detected only a few times. The genes are TRBV7-9 and TRBJ1-2, with D possibly matching TRBD1 (6 bases). This CDR3 spans 15 amino acids. Deletions cut 3 bases from V and 5 bases from J, with 16 bases between. Germline CDR1 reads SEHNR; CDR2 reads FQNEAQ (reference sequence). This CDR3 is CASSFLRGAIYGYTF. CDR3 in DNA: TGTGCCAGCAGCTTCCTCCGGGGGGCGATATATGGCTACACCTTC.